Listed below are T cell receptor beta chains from one sample, sequenced in a study of cytomegalovirus exposure and HLA in healthy donors. Method: immunoSEQ multiplex PCR; TCRdb's copy keeps in-frame clones and lacks some. The data hold 140,000 to 150,000 clones, with 80% to 90% observed a single time. The sample was PBMCs. These receptors originate from a middle-aged woman in good health and CMV-seropositive. Both conserved end residues are part of each CDR3. D genes are given only for firm matches. Expanded clones are given a class, and other clones once, few, many or no size at all.

V	J	size	D	DNA	CDR3
TRBV7-3	TRBJ2-7	.	.	TGTGCCAGCAGCGACGGACAGCCCTACGAGCAGTACTTC	CASSDGQPYEQYF
TRBV28	TRBJ1-6	once	TRBD1	TGTGCCAGCAGTCTCGGACAGGGGGGTTCACCCCTCCACTTT	CASSLGQGGSPLHF
TRBV7-9	TRBJ1-5	few	.	TGTGCCAGCAGCTTAGAGGGGGTTGGGTTTCCCCAGCATTTT	CASSLEGVGFPQHF
TRBV29-1	TRBJ1-5	.	.	TGCAGCGCCCCAAGTGGGCAGGGTGGGCAGCCCCAGCATTTT	CSAPSGQGGQPQHF
TRBV29-1	TRBJ1-5	.	TRBD1	TGCAGCGCTGAATTGGGACAGGGCGATCCCCAGCATTTT	CSAELGQGDPQHF
TRBV9	TRBJ2-2	.	.	TGTGCCAGCAGCGCCCAGAACACCGGGGAGCTGTTTTTT	CASSAQNTGELFF
TRBV18	TRBJ2-7	.	TRBD2	TGTGCCAGCTCACCTTATGGACTAGCTTTGCAGTACTTC	CASSPYGLALQYF
TRBV11-2	TRBJ2-1	.	.	TGTGCCAGCAGCGCTACCCGGGCCTACAATGAGCAGTTCTTC	CASSATRAYNEQFF
TRBV10-3	TRBJ2-3	.	TRBD1	TGTGCCATCAGAGGGACAGGGGGCTCAGATACGCAGTATTTT	CAIRGTGGSDTQYF
TRBV6-1	TRBJ2-1	.	.	TGTGCCAGCAGTATCATGGAGTCGGGTGAGCAGTTCTTC	CASSIMESGEQFF
TRBV7-2	TRBJ1-3	.	.	TGTGCCAGCAGCTTAGCAGGGGGAACTGGAAACACCATATATTTT	CASSLAGGTGNTIYF
TRBV28	TRBJ2-3	.	TRBD2	TGTGCCAGCAGTGAGCGGGGGGGCGTGAGAGATACGCAGTATTTT	CASSERGGVRDTQYF
TRBV2	TRBJ1-6	.	TRBD1	TGTGCCAGCAGTATGGACAGGAAGATTTCACCCCTCCACTTT	CASSMDRKISPLHF
TRBV5-1	TRBJ2-7	.	.	TGCGCCAGCAGTGCGGGGACCTACGAGCAGTACTTC	CASSAGTYEQYF
TRBV2	TRBJ2-7	.	.	TGTGCCATCCAGAGACCAGGATACGAGCAGTACTTC	CAIQRPGYEQYF
TRBV9	TRBJ2-7	.	.	TGTGCCAGCAGCGGGACAGAAGGGAACGAGCAGTACTTC	CASSGTEGNEQYF
TRBV28	TRBJ1-1	.	TRBD1	TGTGCCAGCACCTTGGGGGACAGACGGAACACTGAAGCTTTCTTT	CASTLGDRRNTEAFF
TRBV2	TRBJ2-7	.	TRBD2	TGTGCCAGCAGTGCCACTAGCGGAGCTAGATCTTCCTACGAGCAGTACTTC	CASSATSGARSSYEQYF
TRBV15	TRBJ1-5	.	.	TGTGCCACCAGCCTCCGACAGAATAGCAATCAGCCCCAGCATTTT	CATSLRQNSNQPQHF
TRBV6-5	TRBJ1-1	.	TRBD1	TGTGCCAGCAGTTACACACAGGGGCCGGGGTTCTTT	CASSYTQGPGFF
TRBV7-9	TRBJ2-3	.	.	TGTGCCAGCAGCTCGCTAGGAGATACGCAGTATTTT	CASSSLGDTQYF
TRBV19	TRBJ2-1	once	.	TGTGCCAGTAGTATAGTACCGGGGAGGTTTGGGGGGGAGCAGTTCTTC	CASSIVPGRFGGEQFF
TRBV2	TRBJ2-1	once	TRBD2	TGTGCCAGCATTACCGGTCCCCAACTAGCGGGGGGCACAAACAATGAGCAGTTCTTC	CASITGPQLAGGTNNEQFF
TRBV7-6	TRBJ1-6	.	.	TGTGCCAGCAGCTTAAGTACGGGAAATTCACCCCTCCACTTT	CASSLSTGNSPLHF
TRBV7-8	TRBJ1-4	.	TRBD1	TGTGCCAGCAGCTTCAACAGGGGGCTAGAGGTCACTAATGAAAAACTGTTTTTT	CASSFNRGLEVTNEKLFF
TRBV7-9	TRBJ2-2	.	.	TGTGCCAGCAGCTTAGTGCGACAGACAAACACCGGGGAGCTGTTTTTT	CASSLVRQTNTGELFF
TRBV29-1	TRBJ1-1	.	.	TGCAGCGTTGAAGTGGGCAGCCAGACTGAAGCTTTCTTT	CSVEVGSQTEAFF
TRBV28	TRBJ1-6	.	TRBD1	TGTGCCAGCAGGAGGACAGGAGAATATTCACCCCTCCACTTT	CASRRTGEYSPLHF
TRBV7-8	TRBJ2-7	few	.	TGTGCCAGCAGCTTAGCGCGGCGTCAGTACGAGCAGTACTTC	CASSLARRQYEQYF
TRBV7-3	TRBJ2-1	.	.	TGTGCCAGCAGCCTACAACGGGACAATGAGCAGTTCTTC	CASSLQRDNEQFF